A single sample is the source of the 4 T cell receptor beta chains below, sequenced in a study of cytomegalovirus exposure and HLA in healthy donors. The PCR ran on 60 Vbeta and 13 Jbeta primers. The protocol was immunoSEQ multiplex PCR, while the TCRdb copy is restricted to in-frame clones and leaves out a portion. This sample has approximately 97,000 clones; around 73% occur once, and the top ten carry 4.1%. The specimen sequenced was PBMCs. The receptors stem from a middle-aged woman in good health and CMV-seropositive.

This clone is a singleton in its sample. This chain uses TRBV7-8 with TRBJ2-1; 8 bases are a match to TRBD2. The germline CDR1 and CDR2 sequences are SGHVS and FQNEAQ. Germline trimming cut 3 bases from V and 8 bases from J; bases unmatched to any gene: 6. This CDR3 region has 14 residues. Here the CDR3 reads CASSFSYGRDEQFF. The CDR3 DNA is TGTGCCAGCAGCTTTTCCTACGGGAGGGATGAGCAGTTCTTC.

The V gene is TRBV5-1, the J gene TRBJ2-5; D is possibly TRBD2 (6 bases). The CDR3 is 14 residues long. Trimming pared 4 bases from V and 3 bases from J, leaving 13 bases between. Germline-derived CDR1 and CDR2 are SGHRS and YFSETQ. CDR3 residues: CASSVLGGEETQYF. In nucleotides, the CDR3 is TGCGCCAGCAGCGTCCTTGGCGGGGAAGAGACCCAGTACTTC. Full variable domain (missing parts from reference TRBV5-1 and TRBJ2-5): KAGVTQTPRYLIKTRGQQVTLSCSPISGHRSVSWYQQTPGQGLQFLFEYFSETQRNKGNFPGRFSGRQFSNSRSEMNVSTLELGDSALYLCASSVLGGEETQYFGPGTRLLVL.

This chain links TRBV5-4 with TRBJ2-3, with 11 positions matching TRBD2. Germline V CDR1 and CDR2: SGHNT, YYREEE (reference sequence). The CDR3 runs to 16 residues. The ends lost 0 bases at V and 3 bases at J; junction bases unmatched: 3. CDR3 nucleotide sequence: TGTGCCAGCAGCTTGGGGCTAGCGGGAGGAACAGATACGCAGTATTTT. It encodes CASSLGLAGGTDTQYF. The full variable domain, its missing parts supplied by reference TRBV5-4 and TRBJ2-3, is ETGVTQSPTHLIKTRGQQVTLRCSSQSGHNTVSWYQQALGQGPQFIFQYYREEENGRGNFPPRFSGLQFPNYSSELNVNALELDDSALYLCASSLGLAGGTDTQYFGPGTRLTVL.

The chain uses TRBV10-3 and TRBJ1-5; D gene ambiguous. The CDR3 sequence is 14 residues long. CDR1 and CDR2 from the germline V gene are ENHRY and SYGVKD. V was trimmed by 10 bases and J by 2 bases, leaving 15 bases between them. The CDR3 nucleotides are TGTGCCACGGCCGTGGAGGAAGGCAATCAGCCCCAGCATTTT. Translating gives CATAVEEGNQPQHF.